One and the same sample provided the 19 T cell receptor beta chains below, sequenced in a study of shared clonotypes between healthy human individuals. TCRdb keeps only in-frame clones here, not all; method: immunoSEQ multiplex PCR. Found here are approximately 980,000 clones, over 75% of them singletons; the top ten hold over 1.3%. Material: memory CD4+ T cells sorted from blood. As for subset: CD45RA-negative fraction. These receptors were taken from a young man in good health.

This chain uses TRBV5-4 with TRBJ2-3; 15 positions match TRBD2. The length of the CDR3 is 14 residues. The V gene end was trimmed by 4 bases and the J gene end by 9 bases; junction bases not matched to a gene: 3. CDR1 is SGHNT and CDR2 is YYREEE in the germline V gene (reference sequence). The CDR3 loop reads CASSGLAGGDTQYF. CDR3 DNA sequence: TGTGCCAGCAGCGGACTAGCGGGGGGGGACACGCAGTATTTT.

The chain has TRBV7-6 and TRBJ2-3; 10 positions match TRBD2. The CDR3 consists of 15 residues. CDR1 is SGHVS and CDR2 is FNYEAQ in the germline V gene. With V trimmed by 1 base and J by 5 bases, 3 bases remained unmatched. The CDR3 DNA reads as TGTGCCAGCAGCTTAGACCTAGCGGGAGTAGATACGCAGTATTTT. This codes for CASSLDLAGVDTQYF.

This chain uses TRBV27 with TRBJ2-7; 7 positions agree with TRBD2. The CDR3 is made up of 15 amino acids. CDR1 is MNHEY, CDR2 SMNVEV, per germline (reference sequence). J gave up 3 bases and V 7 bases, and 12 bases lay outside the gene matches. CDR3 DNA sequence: TGTGCCAGCACCCGACGGGGGGATGGGAACTACGAGCAGTACTTC. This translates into CASTRRGDGNYEQYF.

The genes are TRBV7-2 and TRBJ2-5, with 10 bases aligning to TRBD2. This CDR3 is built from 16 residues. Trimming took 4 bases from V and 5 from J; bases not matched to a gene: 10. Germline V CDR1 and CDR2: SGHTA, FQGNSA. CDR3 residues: CASSSTAGGQRETQYF. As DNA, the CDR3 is TGTGCCAGCAGCTCCACAGCGGGGGGGCAGAGGGAGACCCAGTACTTC.

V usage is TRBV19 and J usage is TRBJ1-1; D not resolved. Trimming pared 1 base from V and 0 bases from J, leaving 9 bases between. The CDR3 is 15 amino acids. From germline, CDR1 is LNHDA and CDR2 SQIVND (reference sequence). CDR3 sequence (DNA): TGTGCCAGTAGTATAGGTCAGTCAATGAACACTGAAGCTTTCTTT. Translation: CASSIGQSMNTEAFF.

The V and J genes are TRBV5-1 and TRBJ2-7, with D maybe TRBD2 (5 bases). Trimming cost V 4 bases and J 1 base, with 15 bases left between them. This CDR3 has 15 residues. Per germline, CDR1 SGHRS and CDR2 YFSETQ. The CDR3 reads CASSPGLLTSYEQYF. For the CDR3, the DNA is TGCGCCAGCAGCCCAGGACTTCTAACGTCCTACGAGCAGTACTTC.

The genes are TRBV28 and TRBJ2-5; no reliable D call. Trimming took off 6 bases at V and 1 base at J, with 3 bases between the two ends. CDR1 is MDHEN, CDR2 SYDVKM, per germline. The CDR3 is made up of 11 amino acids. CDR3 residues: CASRSQETQYF. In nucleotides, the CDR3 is TGTGCCAGCAGGAGCCAAGAGACCCAGTACTTC. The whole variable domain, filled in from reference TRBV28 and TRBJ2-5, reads DVKVTQSSRYLVKRTGEKVFLECVQDMDHENMFWYRQDPGLGLRLIYFSYDVKMKEKGDIPEGYSVSREKKERFSLILESASTNQTSMYLCASRSQETQYFGPGTRLLVL.

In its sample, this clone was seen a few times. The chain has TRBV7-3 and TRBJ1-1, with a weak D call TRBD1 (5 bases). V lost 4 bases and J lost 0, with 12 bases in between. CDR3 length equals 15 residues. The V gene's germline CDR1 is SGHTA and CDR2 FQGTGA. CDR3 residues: CASSSTGHMNTEAFF. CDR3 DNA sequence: TGTGCCAGCAGCTCTACAGGACATATGAACACTGAAGCTTTCTTT.

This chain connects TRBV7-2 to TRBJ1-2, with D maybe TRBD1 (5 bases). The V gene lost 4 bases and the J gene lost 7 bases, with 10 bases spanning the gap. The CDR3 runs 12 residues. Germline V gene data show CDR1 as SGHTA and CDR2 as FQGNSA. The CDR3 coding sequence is TGTGCCAGCAGCTCCGGGGCTGGTGGCTACACCTTC. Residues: CASSSGAGGYTF. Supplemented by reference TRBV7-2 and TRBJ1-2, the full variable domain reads GAGVSQSPSNKVTEKGKDVELRCDPISGHTALYWYRQSLGQGLEFLIYFQGNSAPDKSGLPSDRFSAERTGGSVSTLTIQRTQQEDSAVYLCASSSGAGGYTFGSGTRLTVV.

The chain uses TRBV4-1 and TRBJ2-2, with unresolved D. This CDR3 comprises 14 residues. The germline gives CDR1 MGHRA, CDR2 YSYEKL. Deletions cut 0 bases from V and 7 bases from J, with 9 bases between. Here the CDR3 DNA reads TGCGCCAGCAGCCAAGACCTACGAATCGGGGAGCTGTTTTTT. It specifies CASSQDLRIGELFF.

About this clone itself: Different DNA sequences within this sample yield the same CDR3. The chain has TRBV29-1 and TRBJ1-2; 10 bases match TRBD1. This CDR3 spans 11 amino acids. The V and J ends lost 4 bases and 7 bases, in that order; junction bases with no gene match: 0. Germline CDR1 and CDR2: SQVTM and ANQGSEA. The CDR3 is CSVGTGGGYTF. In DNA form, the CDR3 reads TGCAGCGTTGGGACAGGGGGTGGCTACACCTTC.

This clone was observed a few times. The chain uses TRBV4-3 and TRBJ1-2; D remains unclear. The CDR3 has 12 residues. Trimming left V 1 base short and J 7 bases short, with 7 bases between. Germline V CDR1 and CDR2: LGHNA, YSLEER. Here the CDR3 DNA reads TGCGCCAGCAGCCAAGGACTTTTTGGCTACACCTTC. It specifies CASSQGLFGYTF.

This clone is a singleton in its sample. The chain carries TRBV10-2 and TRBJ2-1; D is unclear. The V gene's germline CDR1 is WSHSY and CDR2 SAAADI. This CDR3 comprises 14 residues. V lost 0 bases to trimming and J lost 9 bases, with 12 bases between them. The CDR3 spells CASSESISLGEQFF. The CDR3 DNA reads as TGCGCCAGCAGTGAGTCGATTAGTCTCGGTGAGCAGTTCTTC.

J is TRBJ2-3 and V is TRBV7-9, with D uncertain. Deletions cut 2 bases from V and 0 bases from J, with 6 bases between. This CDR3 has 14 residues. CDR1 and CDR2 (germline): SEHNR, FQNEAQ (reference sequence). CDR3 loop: CASSLSLSTDTQYF. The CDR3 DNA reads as TGTGCCAGCAGCTTAAGCCTTAGCACAGATACGCAGTATTTT.

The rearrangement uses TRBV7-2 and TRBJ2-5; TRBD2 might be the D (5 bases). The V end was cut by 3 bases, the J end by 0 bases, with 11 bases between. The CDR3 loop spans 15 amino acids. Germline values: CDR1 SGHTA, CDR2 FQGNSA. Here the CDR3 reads CASSFGGPYQETQYF. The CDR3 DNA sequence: TGTGCCAGCAGCTTCGGCGGGCCGTACCAAGAGACCCAGTACTTC.

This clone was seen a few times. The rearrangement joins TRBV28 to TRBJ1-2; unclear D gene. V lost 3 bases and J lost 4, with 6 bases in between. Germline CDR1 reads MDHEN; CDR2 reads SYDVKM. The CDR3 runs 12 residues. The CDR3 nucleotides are TGTGCCAGCAGTTTCAATCCCTATGGCTACACCTTC. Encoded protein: CASSFNPYGYTF.

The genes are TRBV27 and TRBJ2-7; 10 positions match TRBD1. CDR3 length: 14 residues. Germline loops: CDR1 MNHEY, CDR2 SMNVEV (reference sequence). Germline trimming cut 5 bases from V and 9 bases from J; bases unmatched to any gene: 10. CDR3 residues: CASSPAGTGAAQYF. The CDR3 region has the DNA TGTGCCAGCAGTCCCGCGGGGACAGGGGCTGCGCAGTACTTC.

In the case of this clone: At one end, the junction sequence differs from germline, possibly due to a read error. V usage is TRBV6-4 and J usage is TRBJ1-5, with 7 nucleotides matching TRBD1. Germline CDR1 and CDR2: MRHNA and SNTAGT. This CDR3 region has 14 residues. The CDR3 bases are TGTGCCATCAGTCCCGGGACAGCGGGGCAGCCCCAGCATTTT. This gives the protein CAISPGTAGQPQHF.

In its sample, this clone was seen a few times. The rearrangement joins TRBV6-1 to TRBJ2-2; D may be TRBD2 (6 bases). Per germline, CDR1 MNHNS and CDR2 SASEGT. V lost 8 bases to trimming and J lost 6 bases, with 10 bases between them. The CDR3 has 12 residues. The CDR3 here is CASRWEAGELFF. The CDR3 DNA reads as TGTGCCAGCCGATGGGAGGCCGGGGAGCTGTTTTTT.